The 21 T cell receptor beta chains in this list originate from one sample, sequenced in a study of technical replicates of blood from a few donors. Clones were read by immunoSEQ multiplex PCR, and TCRdb kept only the in-frame ones, dropping some. Found here are tens of thousands of clones, around nine tenths of them singletons; the top ten hold 4% to 6.5%. The source material was PBMCs. The receptors shown here come from a human donor in good health. Some clones in this sample may be carry-over from other donors' samples.

The chain recombines TRBV11-1 with TRBJ2-2; no firm D call. The CDR3 runs 15 residues. V was trimmed by 5 bases and J by 1 base, leaving 11 bases between them. The germline V gene has CDR1 SGHAT and CDR2 FQDESV (reference sequence). CDR3 nucleotide sequence: TGTGCCAGCAGCCCCTCAACGGGGAACACCGGGGAGCTGTTTTTT. The encoded protein is CASSPSTGNTGELFF.

This sequence joins TRBV7-3 and TRBJ1-1; D is possibly TRBD1 (5 bases). This CDR3 has 14 amino acids. Germline V gene lookup returns CDR1 SGHTA and CDR2 FQGTGA. Trimming pared 3 bases from V and 7 bases from J, leaving 15 bases between. The CDR3 sequence is CASSFGGGWGEAFF. CDR3 in DNA: TGTGCCAGCAGCTTTGGCGGGGGATGGGGTGAAGCTTTCTTT.

The chain recombines TRBV18 with TRBJ1-5; 7 bases map to TRBD1. The CDR3 runs 14 residues. The ends lost 4 bases at V and 6 bases at J; junction bases unmatched: 6. Germline V gives CDR1 KGHSH, CDR2 LQKENI. The DNA of the CDR3 is TGTGCCAGCTCACGCGACAGGGTGGGTCAGCCCCAGCATTTT. This encodes CASSRDRVGQPQHF.

The V call is TRBV2, the J call TRBJ2-1; weak D call: TRBD2 (6 bases). The V end lost 5 bases, the J end lost 10 bases, and 15 bases lay between the germline ends. This CDR3 has 13 residues. Germline assignment: CDR1 SNHLY and CDR2 FYNNEI. CDR3 nucleotides: TGTGCCAGCAGTCGGACTTCTGGGGGGGAGCAGTTCTTC. Its protein product is CASSRTSGGEQFF.

The chain employs TRBV25-1 and TRBJ2-6; 10 bases are a match to TRBD1. Germline CDR1 and CDR2: MGHDK and SYGVNS. V shed 4 bases and J 4 bases; nucleotides not matched to a gene: 4. The CDR3 is 16 amino acids. CDR3 in amino acids: CASSGTGGTGANVLTF. CDR3 sequence (DNA): TGTGCCAGCAGTGGGACAGGGGGAACAGGGGCCAACGTCCTGACTTTC.

The J gene is TRBJ2-7, the V gene TRBV7-8; D remains unclear. The CDR3 has 12 amino acids. Per germline, CDR1 SGHVS and CDR2 FQNEAQ. The V end was cut by 5 bases, the J end by 6 bases, with 11 bases between. As DNA, the CDR3 is TGTGCCAGCAGCCTATCATATGTCGAGCAGTACTTC. It is translated as CASSLSYVEQYF.

This chain joins TRBV7-6 and TRBJ2-7; D is unclear. The ends were cut back, 1 base at V and 5 bases at J, with 9 bases in the middle. Germline V lookup: CDR1 SGHVS, CDR2 FNYEAQ. This CDR3 spans 13 amino acids. CDR3 in DNA: TGTGCCAGCAGCTTAGTCGGGTCTGACGAGCAGTACTTC. As protein: CASSLVGSDEQYF.

The chain recombines TRBV5-8 with TRBJ2-7; no reliable D call. Trimming shortened V by 1 base and J by 6 bases, and 14 bases separated the two germline ends. The CDR3 has 14 residues. In germline, CDR1 is SGHTS, CDR2 YDEGEE. The CDR3, as DNA: TGTGCCAGCAGCTTGAGTGCCAGATCGGGCGAGCAGTACTTC. Amino acid sequence: CASSLSARSGEQYF.

The chain combines TRBV4-1 with TRBJ2-3; 11 bases are a match to TRBD2. With V trimmed by 8 bases and J by 5 bases, 0 bases remained unmatched. CDR3 size: 12 residues. Germline V lookup: CDR1 MGHRA, CDR2 YSYEKL. This chain's CDR3 is CASGLAGDTQYF. CDR3 nucleotides: TGCGCCAGCGGACTAGCGGGAGATACGCAGTATTTT.

CDR3 coding DNA: TGTGCCAGCAGTTCCAAACTAGCGGCCTCCTACAATGAGCAGTTCTTC. Translated: CASSSKLAASYNEQFF. The chain joins TRBV6-5 to TRBJ2-1, with 8 bases fitting TRBD2. The CDR3 extends over 16 amino acids. CDR1 is MNHEY, CDR2 SVGAGI, per germline. J lost 0 bases, V lost 4 bases, and 5 bases had no gene match.

The chain carries TRBV7-8 and TRBJ1-3; 9 nucleotides agree with TRBD1. In germline, CDR1 is SGHVS, CDR2 FQNEAQ. Losses at the gene ends were 2 bases for V and 4 bases for J; bases not matched to a gene: 3. The CDR3 runs to 15 residues. The CDR3 protein is CASSLTGTGGNTIYF. DNA for the CDR3: TGTGCCAGCAGCTTAACTGGGACAGGGGGAAACACCATATATTTT.

Only a few counts were recorded for this clone. The J gene is TRBJ1-4, the V gene TRBV4-3; no clear D gene. CDR3 size: 15 residues. Trimming shortened V by 4 bases and J by 4 bases, and 13 bases separated the two germline ends. Germline V gene data show CDR1 as LGHNA and CDR2 as YSLEER. CDR3 nucleotide sequence: TGCGCCAGCAGCCCGAGAGGGCAGCTTAATGAAAAACTGTTTTTT. The encoded protein is CASSPRGQLNEKLFF.

V usage is TRBV5-1 and J usage is TRBJ2-7, with 13 positions matching TRBD2. The germline gives CDR1 SGHRS, CDR2 YFSETQ. The CDR3 length is 15 residues. V lost 5 bases, J lost 7 bases, and 9 bases stayed unmatched. The CDR3 sequence: CASSRTGLAGVEQYF. DNA of the CDR3: TGCGCCAGCAGTCGGACTGGACTAGCGGGGGTGGAGCAGTACTTC.

The chain combines TRBV6-5 with TRBJ1-1; D remains unclear. CDR3 length equals 15 residues. Trimming cost V 1 base and J 4 bases, with 13 bases left between them. Germline assignment: CDR1 MNHEY and CDR2 SVGAGI. CDR3 sequence reads: CASSYWEGGGTEAFF. In DNA form, the CDR3 reads TGTGCCAGCAGTTACTGGGAAGGTGGAGGCACTGAAGCTTTCTTT.

This chain connects TRBV7-6 to TRBJ2-7; 9 bases are a match to TRBD1. Unmatched junction bases numbered 4, after V lost 1 base and J lost 3 bases. Germline V CDR1 and CDR2: SGHVS, FNYEAQ. This CDR3 comprises 15 residues. The CDR3 bases are TGTGCCAGCAGCTTAGAGACAGGGGGGGGCTACGAGCAGTACTTC. It translates to CASSLETGGGYEQYF.

The chain links TRBV7-8 to TRBJ2-2; 8 bases fit TRBD1. Unmatched junction bases numbered 11, after V lost 5 bases and J lost 6 bases. The CDR3 covers 16 residues. Germline CDR1 SGHVS, CDR2 FQNEAQ. CDR3 bases: TGTGCCAGCAGCCACTTAGGCGGACAGGGTTCCGGGGAGCTGTTTTTT. The encoded protein is CASSHLGGQGSGELFF. The full variable domain, its missing parts supplied by reference TRBV7-8 and TRBJ2-2, is GAGVSQSPRYKVAKRGQDVALRCDPISGHVSLFWYQQALGQGPEFLTYFQNEAQLDKSGLPSDRFFAERPEGSVSTLKIQRTQQEDSAVYLCASSHLGGQGSGELFFGEGSRLTVL.

The J gene is TRBJ1-6, the V gene TRBV11-2; TRBD1 might be the D (6 bases). CDR3 length: 11 residues. Between the trimmed V and J ends, which lost 8 bases and 8 bases, there was a span of 7 bases. Looked up from germline, CDR1 is SGHAT and CDR2 is FQNNGV. CDR3 protein: CASAGDSPLHF. CDR3 coding DNA: TGTGCCAGCGCAGGGGATTCACCCCTCCACTTT. The complete variable domain, with remaining parts taken from reference TRBV11-2 and TRBJ1-6, reads EAGVAQSPRYKIIEKRQSVAFWCNPISGHATLYWYQQILGQGPKLLIQFQNNGVVDDSQLPKDRFSAERLKGVDSTLKIQPAKLEDSAVYLCASAGDSPLHFGNGTRLTVT.

This clone occurred a few times. The same CDR3 can be traced to other DNA sequences in this sample. CDR3 sequence (DNA): TGTGCCAGCCGAGGGAGTTACAATGAGCAGTTCTTC. Translation: CASRGSYNEQFF. This chain uses TRBV6-5 with TRBJ2-1; D may be TRBD2 (5 bases). The CDR3 totals 12 residues. The germline gives CDR1 MNHEY, CDR2 SVGAGI. The V and J ends lost 8 bases and 4 bases respectively, with 9 bases between them.

The rearrangement links TRBV5-1 to TRBJ1-6; D is unresolved. The germline gives CDR1 SGHRS, CDR2 YFSETQ. V lost 0 bases, J lost 9 bases, and 13 bases lay in between. The CDR3 consists of 15 residues. CDR3 coding DNA: TGCGCCAGCAGCTTGGAGATGGATCGGAGTTCACCCCTCCACTTT. It encodes CASSLEMDRSSPLHF.

The rearrangement joins TRBV10-1 to TRBJ1-1; D gene uncertain. Germline-derived CDR1 and CDR2 are WNHNN and SYGVQD (reference sequence). Trimming stripped 8 bases from V and 6 bases from J, with 19 bases between. The CDR3 loop spans 14 amino acids. The CDR3 nucleotides read TGCGCCAGCCCTTCGTGGGTGGCGGTTGCTGAAGCTTTCTTT. It is translated as CASPSWVAVAEAFF.

The J gene is TRBJ2-1, the V gene TRBV2; D may be TRBD1 (6 bases). Germline V gene data show CDR1 as SNHLY and CDR2 as FYNNEI. Trimming stripped 9 bases from V and 6 bases from J, with 12 bases between. The CDR3 is 12 residues long. CDR3 in DNA: TGTGCCAGTAACAGGGCGGGCAATGAGCAGTTCTTC. Translating it yields CASNRAGNEQFF.